The 15 T cell receptor beta chains listed next were all sequenced from one sample in a study of blood T cells in healthy people across ages. Next came a second PCR, run for roughly 7 to 12 cycles, which used a sample-barcoded 5' primer along with a J-beta primer mix. Each CDR3 protein gets one entry after TCRdb re-called the 5' RACE reads with MiXCR. The sample shows some 1.5 million distinct CDR3 sequences, roughly 27% of them seen only once. The sample taken for sequencing was blood. The receptor set was obtained from a woman in her thirties in good health.

J is TRBJ1-5 and V is TRBV30, with 7 bases lining up with TRBD1. This CDR3 has 13 amino acids. Trimming cost V 5 bases and J 7 bases; bases outside gene matches: 8. CDR1 and CDR2 from the germline V gene are GTSNPN and SVGIG (reference sequence). The CDR3 region has the DNA TGTGCCTGGGCCCTAGGGGGCAGCCAGCCCCAGCATTTT. It codes for CAWALGGSQPQHF.

This clonotype was seen a few times. The chain combines TRBV4-1 with TRBJ1-2; D unresolved. The CDR3 has 16 residues. Germline lookup yields CDR1 MGHRA and CDR2 YSYEKL. Trimming took 0 bases from V and 8 from J, leaving 19 bases between them. CDR3 nucleotide sequence: TGCGCCAGCAGCCAAGAAATGAGGCCAACCCTGCGGGGCTACACCTTC. Residues: CASSQEMRPTLRGYTF.

In DNA, the CDR3 is TGTGCCAGCAGCCCAGAGACAAGCGGTAACAATGAGCAGTTCTTC. Amino acid sequence: CASSPETSGNNEQFF. The gene calls are TRBV7-6 and TRBJ2-1; D may be TRBD2 (5 bases). CDR1 SGHVS and CDR2 FNYEAQ come from the germline V gene. The CDR3 has 15 residues. The V end was cut by 5 bases, the J end by 5 bases, with 16 bases between.

This clonotype was seen a few times. The gene calls are TRBV3-1 and TRBJ1-5, with a weak D call TRBD1 (5 bases). V was cut by 1 base and J by 3 bases, with 7 bases left in between. Per the germline V gene, CDR1 is LGHDT and CDR2 is YNNKEL (reference sequence). The CDR3 has 14 amino acids. The CDR3 nucleotides read TGTGCCAGCAGCCAAGCGGACAACAATCAGCCCCAGCATTTT. Its protein is CASSQADNNQPQHF.

In the case of this clonotype: Being one base from a much bigger clone, this may be a read error. The chain recombines TRBV12-3 or TRBV12-4 with TRBJ2-5; possible D gene TRBD2, 6 bases. V was cut by 5 bases and J by 5 bases, with 15 bases left in between. The CDR3 totals 14 residues. The CDR3 DNA reads TGTGCCAGCAGTCGTCACGGACTACGGGAGACCCAGTACTTC. It encodes CASSRHGLRETQYF.

The chain links TRBV5-1 to TRBJ2-2; maybe TRBD1 (6 bases). The CDR3 is 15 amino acids. Looked up from germline, CDR1 is SGHRS and CDR2 is YFSETQ. V was cut by 4 bases and J by 6 bases, with 16 bases left in between. The CDR3: CASSTTGPFAGELFF. DNA of the CDR3: TGCGCCAGCAGCACGACAGGCCCCTTTGCCGGGGAGCTGTTTTTT.

The genes are TRBV7-2 and TRBJ2-5; D is perhaps TRBD1 (5 bases). CDR1 is SGHTA, CDR2 FQGNSA, per germline. The CDR3 has 14 residues. Trimming stripped 1 base from V and 11 bases from J, with 17 bases between. The CDR3 is CASSLGKGLGEQYF. The CDR3 bases are TGTGCCAGCAGCTTAGGGAAGGGGTTGGGTGAGCAGTACTTC.

V is TRBV10-3 and J is TRBJ2-5; weak D call: TRBD1 (6 bases). Near its end, the DNA agrees better with TRBJ2-7, so the J call may be wrong. The CDR3 runs 14 residues. The germline V gene has CDR1 ENHRY and CDR2 SYGVKD. CDR3 coding DNA: TGTGCCACCCGAACAGGGACCCTACGAGGCGAGCAGTACTTC. Amino acids: CATRTGTLRGEQYF.

This clonotype was seen at least ten times. The chain employs TRBV3-1 and TRBJ2-5, with D possibly matching TRBD2 (6 bases). The germline V gene has CDR1 LGHDT and CDR2 YNNKEL (reference sequence). The CDR3 totals 14 residues. V lost 1 base to trimming and J lost 5 bases, with 11 bases between them. The CDR3 DNA follows: TGTGCCAGCAGCCAAGTGGGACGGGAGGAGACCCAGTACTTC. This codes for CASSQVGREETQYF.

This clonotype was detected many times. V is TRBV7-2 and J is TRBJ1-5; D not resolved. The ends were cut back, 3 bases at V and 6 bases at J, with 6 bases in the middle. Germline V gene data show CDR1 as SGHTA and CDR2 as FQGNSA. This CDR3 is built from 12 residues. The DNA of the CDR3 is TGTGCCAGCAGCTTCAGTGGTCAGCCCCAGCATTTT. It yields the protein CASSFSGQPQHF.

The chain recombines TRBV7-8 with TRBJ1-6; 7 bases match TRBD1. This CDR3 has 16 residues. Germline lookup yields CDR1 SGHVS and CDR2 FQNEAQ. The V gene end was trimmed by 5 bases and the J gene end by 0 bases; junction bases not matched to a gene: 4. CDR3 sequence: CASSIGTVSYNSPLHF. CDR3 coding DNA: TGTGCCAGCAGCATAGGGACAGTCTCCTATAATTCACCCCTCCACTTT.

CDR3 loop: CASVRQGARTEAFF. CDR3 bases: TGTGCCAGCGTGAGGCAGGGGGCGCGTACTGAAGCTTTCTTT. The chain is built from TRBV6-6 and TRBJ1-1; TRBD1 aligns across 8 bases. The CDR3 is made up of 14 amino acids. The germline CDR1 and CDR2 sequences are MNHNY and SVGAGI (reference sequence). After removal of 8 bases from V and 5 bases from J, the junction contained 10 bases not matched to a gene.

The chain has TRBV7-9 and TRBJ1-4; D not resolved. Trimming removed 2 bases from V and 5 bases from J, with 15 bases in between. CDR3 length: 16 residues. Germline V gene data show CDR1 as SEHNR and CDR2 as FQNEAQ (reference sequence). The CDR3 DNA is TGTGCCAGCAGCTTATCTGACATAGGTGGGAATGAAAAACTGTTTTTT. This translates into CASSLSDIGGNEKLFF.

The chain employs TRBV2 and TRBJ2-4, with D unresolved. The end of the DNA fits TRBJ2-7 better, so the J call may be wrong. The CDR3 has 12 residues. CDR1 is SNHLY and CDR2 is FYNNEI in the germline V gene. The chain's CDR3 is CASSTDYYEQYF. CDR3 in DNA: TGTGCCAGCAGTACAGATTACTACGAGCAGTACTTC.

In this sample, this clonotype turned up a few times. This rearrangement joins TRBV6-1 to TRBJ2-5, with TRBD1 matching 12 bases. V was clipped by 8 bases and J by 5 bases; unmatched bases: 6. Per the germline V gene, CDR1 is MNHNS and CDR2 is SASEGT. The CDR3 is made up of 14 amino acids. CDR3 coding DNA: TGTGCCAGCCGGGGGACAGGGGGCGTCGAGACCCAGTACTTC. It is translated as CASRGTGGVETQYF.